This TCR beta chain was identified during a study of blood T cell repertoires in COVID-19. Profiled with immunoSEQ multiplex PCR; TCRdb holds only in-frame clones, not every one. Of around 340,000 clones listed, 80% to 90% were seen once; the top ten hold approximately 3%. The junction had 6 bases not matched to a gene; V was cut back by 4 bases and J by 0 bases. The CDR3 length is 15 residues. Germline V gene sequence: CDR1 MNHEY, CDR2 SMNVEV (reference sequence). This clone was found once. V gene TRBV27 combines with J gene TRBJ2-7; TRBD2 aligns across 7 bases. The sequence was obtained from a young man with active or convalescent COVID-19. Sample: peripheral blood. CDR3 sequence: CASSYAAGSSYEQYF. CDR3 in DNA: TGTGCCAGCAGTTACGCAGCGGGATCCTCCTACGAGCAGTACTTC.